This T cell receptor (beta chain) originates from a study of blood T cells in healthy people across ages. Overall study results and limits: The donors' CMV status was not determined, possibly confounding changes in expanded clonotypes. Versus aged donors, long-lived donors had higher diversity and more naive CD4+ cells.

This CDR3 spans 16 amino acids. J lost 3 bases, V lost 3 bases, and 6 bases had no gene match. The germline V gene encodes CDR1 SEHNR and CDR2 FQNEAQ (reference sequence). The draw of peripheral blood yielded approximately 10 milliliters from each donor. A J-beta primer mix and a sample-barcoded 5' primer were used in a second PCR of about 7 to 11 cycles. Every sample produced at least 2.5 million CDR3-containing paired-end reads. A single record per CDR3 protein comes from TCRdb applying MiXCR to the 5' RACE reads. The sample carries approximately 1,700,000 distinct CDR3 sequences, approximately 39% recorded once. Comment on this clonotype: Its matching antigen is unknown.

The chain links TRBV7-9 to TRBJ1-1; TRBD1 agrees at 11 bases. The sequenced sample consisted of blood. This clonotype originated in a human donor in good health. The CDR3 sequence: CASSFGTGGSDTEAFF. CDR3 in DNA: TGTGCCAGCAGCTTTGGGACAGGGGGGTCGGACACTGAAGCTTTCTTT.